The T cell receptor (beta chain) described here comes from a study of T cells after yellow fever vaccination. Notes on the study in general: Subsequent to the booster, the majority of primary-vaccination clones reappeared (less than 97% CD4, approximately 90% CD8).

Trimming stripped 2 bases from V and 8 bases from J, with 21 bases between. CDR3 length equals 17 residues. Germline V gene sequence: CDR1 SEHNR, CDR2 FQNEAQ (reference sequence). One entry per CDR3 protein, called by TCRdb with MiXCR from the 5' RACE reads. The table has 600,000 to 750,000 distinct CDR3 sequences, about 12% seen once. This clonotype was detected only a few times. Its antigen is unknown. The source is a man between 25 and 39 years old who received the YFV17D yellow fever vaccine. The input for sequencing was PBMCs, taken on the day of the yellow fever booster vaccination. The chain uses TRBV7-9 and TRBJ1-4; the D gene is possibly TRBD1 (5 bases). Here the CDR3 DNA reads TGTGCCAGCAGCTTACCTAGCCGGGGACCCAGGGTGGAAAAACTGTTTTTT. It codes for CASSLPSRGPRVEKLFF.